This T cell receptor (beta chain) was sequenced in a study of blood T cell repertoires in COVID-19. Study-level background: Italy, Spain and the United States were the sources of the convalescent and acute COVID-19 samples.

This clone came up once. Sequencing used immunoSEQ multiplex PCR; TCRdb keeps in-frame clones, though not all of them. The sample lists 240,000 or so clones, around 83% seen once, with 3.4% in the top ten. V was pared by 4 bases and J by 3 bases, with 10 bases between. There are 14 residues in the CDR3. Germline V gene lookup returns CDR1 LNHDA and CDR2 SQIVND (reference sequence). This clonotype was obtained from a woman between 18 and 29 years old with acute or convalescent COVID-19. The source material was peripheral blood. The chain joins TRBV19 to TRBJ2-1, with D possibly TRBD2 on 5 matching bases. DNA of the CDR3: TGTGCCAGTAGTAGGACTCCCGACTACAATGAGCAGTTCTTC. Translation: CASSRTPDYNEQFF.